This T cell receptor beta chain was retrieved from a study of vaccination and CD4 T cells after COVID-19. Looking at the study overall: Post-vaccine sample collection happened at a median of about ten weeks after dose two, ranging 14 to 241. The stimulus for the cells was overlapping spike peptides derived from SARS-CoV-2, HCoV-NL63, HCoV-OC43 and HCoV-229E.

Researchers used the Oncomine TCR Beta short-read assay to sequence DNA from cultured CD4+ T cells. TCRdb analysed the PCR reads with MiXCR anew, one entry per CDR3 protein. The profile shows about 25,000 distinct CDR3 sequences, 49% of them singletons. The CDR3 loop spans 15 amino acids. CDR1 and CDR2 (germline): SGDLS, YYNGEE. Deletions cut 0 bases from V and 7 bases from J, with 14 bases between. Study-wide results and caveats: Spike mono-reactivity was found in 304 of the 307 vaccine-specific clones identified in convalescent patients. Convalescent patients had a median 86.3% of post-vaccine SARS-CoV-2-reactive clones that were detected only after vaccination, not before it.

A single count supports this clonotype. Its antigen is unknown. Treatment denoted: roughly 10-day PBMC culture with coronavirus spike peptide pools or control peptides (ViraFEST assay). Input material: CD4+ T cells from blood, cultured in vitro. The clonotype originates from a human donor who had recovered from COVID-19. The rearrangement uses TRBV9 and TRBJ1-5; possibly TRBD1 for D (6 bases). CDR3 sequence reads: CASSVDPDSTQPQHF. CDR3 DNA sequence: TGTGCCAGCAGCGTAGATCCGGACAGTACCCAGCCCCAGCATTTT. Drawing the rest from reference TRBV9 and TRBJ1-5, the complete variable domain is DSGVTQTPKHLITATGQRVTLRCSPRSGDLSVYWYQQSLDQGLQFLIQYYNGEERAKGNILERFSAQQFPDLHSELNLSSLELGDSALYFCASSVDPDSTQPQHFGDGTRLSIL.